These T cell receptor beta chains were read from a single sample in a study of blood T cell repertoires in COVID-19. Clones were read by immunoSEQ multiplex PCR, and TCRdb kept only the in-frame ones, dropping some. The sample holds under 150,000 clones, about 80% seen once. Input material: PBMCs or T cells enriched from blood (not recorded which). The receptor source for this set is a man in his fifties or sixties in a cohort exposed to, infected with or recovered from COVID-19 (not recorded which). CDR3s include the opening cysteine and the closing phenylalanine or tryptophan. Fields, in order: V gene, D gene, J gene, clone size, CDR3 protein, CDR3 DNA. The D gene is left open where the match is weak. Rows may omit the clone size; those that give it use once, few, many or a size class.

>TRBV19|NA|TRBJ2-2|NA
CASSIRGTGELFF
TGTGCCAGTAGTATCCGAGGTACCGGGGAGCTGTTTTTT
>TRBV9|NA|TRBJ2-1|NA
CASSHGGGSSYNEQFF
TGTGCCAGCAGTCATGGTGGGGGGAGCTCCTACAATGAGCAGTTCTTC
>TRBV30|NA|TRBJ2-7|NA
CAWRPGLLSSYEQYF
TGTGCCTGGAGGCCAGGACTGCTGAGCTCCTACGAGCAGTACTTC
>TRBV6-1|NA|TRBJ1-2|NA
CASSEQQGGGGYTF
TGTGCCAGCAGTGAACAGCAGGGAGGTGGAGGCTACACCTTC
>TRBV7-2|TRBD2|TRBJ2-1|NA
CASSLLAGGSSYNEQFF
TGTGCCAGCAGCTTACTAGCGGGAGGGAGCTCCTACAATGAGCAGTTCTTC
>TRBV7-9|NA|TRBJ2-1|NA
CASSFAGTKGYNEQFF
TGTGCCAGCAGCTTCGCCGGGACAAAGGGTTACAATGAGCAGTTCTTC
>TRBV11-2|TRBD1|TRBJ2-7|NA
CASSWGQGQFTEQYF
TGTGCCAGCAGTTGGGGTCAGGGACAGTTCACTGAGCAGTACTTC
>TRBV5-6|NA|TRBJ2-5|NA
CASSLGFPEETQYF
TGTGCCAGCAGCTTGGGATTCCCGGAAGAGACCCAGTACTTC
>TRBV28|TRBD1|TRBJ1-5|few
CASTPPGQEGFIGQPQHF
TGTGCCAGCACCCCCCCCGGACAGGAAGGTTTTATCGGTCAGCCCCAGCATTTT
>TRBV7-9|NA|TRBJ2-7|few
CASSQTGEDYEQYF
TGTGCCAGCAGCCAAACAGGGGAGGACTACGAGCAGTACTTC
>TRBV4-3|TRBD1|TRBJ2-5|NA
CASSQDRQGAETQYF
TGCGCCAGCAGCCAAGATAGACAGGGGGCAGAGACCCAGTACTTC
>TRBV6-1|NA|TRBJ2-4|NA
CASSESTDPTRVQYF
TGTGCCAGCAGTGAATCAACTGACCCGACGCGGGTTCAGTACTTC
>TRBV7-9|TRBD2|TRBJ2-7|NA
CASSGRTSGSYEQYF
TGTGCCAGCAGCGGCAGGACTAGCGGCTCCTACGAGCAGTACTTC
>TRBV29-1|TRBD2|TRBJ2-7|NA
CSALLAGGYEQYF
TGCAGCGCCTTACTAGCGGGAGGGTACGAGCAGTACTTC
>TRBV7-8|NA|TRBJ2-1|NA
CASSSVLAPDYNEQFF
TGTGCCAGCAGCTCGGTCCTAGCGCCAGATTACAATGAGCAGTTCTTC
>TRBV6-2/TRBV6-3|NA|TRBJ2-7|NA
CASSYTQGVYYEQYF
TGTGCCAGCAGTTACACCCAAGGGGTCTACTACGAGCAGTACTTC
>TRBV27|TRBD1|TRBJ2-3|once
CASSLRQGSTDTQYF
TGTGCCAGCAGTTTACGACAGGGAAGCACAGATACGCAGTATTTT
>TRBV6-5|NA|TRBJ1-3|NA
CASSSGSIGNTIYF
TGTGCCAGCAGTTCAGGAAGCATAGGAAACACCATATATTTT
>TRBV12-3/TRBV12-4|NA|TRBJ2-7|once
CASKTDLYEQYF
TGTGCCAGCAAGACTGACCTTTACGAGCAGTACTTC
>TRBV7-3|TRBD2|TRBJ2-1|NA
CASSMGLATGEQFF
TGTGCCAGCAGCATGGGACTAGCGACGGGTGAGCAGTTCTTC
>TRBV27|NA|TRBJ1-6|NA
CASSLREGDSPLHF
TGTGCCAGCAGTTTAAGGGAGGGGGATTCACCCCTCCACTTT
>TRBV21-1|NA|TRBJ1-3|NA
CASSGEDGTGKNTIYF
TGTGCCAGCAGCGGCGAAGACGGGACAGGGAAGAACACCATATATTTT
>TRBV10-3|NA|TRBJ1-1|NA
CAITDGRPEAFF
TGTGCCATCACTGATGGGAGGCCTGAAGCTTTCTTT
>TRBV20-1|NA|TRBJ1-2|NA
CSATTGGGYTF
TGCAGTGCCACCACGGGGGGGGGCTACACCTTC
>TRBV10-1|TRBD1|TRBJ2-3|NA
CASSPGQRTDTQYF
TGCGCCAGCAGTCCGGGACAGCGCACAGATACGCAGTATTTT
>TRBV7-9|NA|TRBJ2-7|NA
CASSSHLVGAAYEQYF
TGTGCCAGCAGCTCCCATCTTGTAGGGGCGGCCTACGAGCAGTACTTC
>TRBV10-3|NA|TRBJ2-2|NA
CAISESATSTGELFF
TGTGCCATCAGTGAGTCGGCCACAAGCACCGGGGAGCTGTTTTTT
>TRBV19|TRBD1|TRBJ2-7|NA
CASSMSGGYEQYF
TGTGCCAGTAGTATGTCAGGGGGCTACGAGCAGTACTTC
>TRBV5-1|NA|TRBJ2-1|NA
CASSLKPSSSSYNEQFF
TGCGCCAGCAGCCTTAAACCTAGCAGCAGCTCCTACAATGAGCAGTTCTTC
>TRBV5-1|NA|TRBJ1-3|once
CASRSGVDGNTIYF
TGCGCCAGCAGATCAGGGGTCGATGGAAACACCATATATTTT
>TRBV28|NA|TRBJ1-5|NA
CASRGAQIQPQHF
TGTGCCAGCAGGGGGGCGCAAATTCAGCCCCAGCATTTT
>TRBV12-3/TRBV12-4|TRBD1|TRBJ1-5|NA
CASSYRGSQPQHF
TGTGCCAGCAGTTACAGGGGTAGCCAGCCCCAGCATTTT
>TRBV9|TRBD2|TRBJ2-5|NA
CASSPGGQETQYF
TGTGCCAGCTCCCCGGGGGGGCAAGAGACCCAGTACTTC
>TRBV11-2|NA|TRBJ2-5|NA
CASSLAVQETQYF
TGTGCCAGCAGCTTAGCTGTACAAGAGACCCAGTACTTC
>TRBV4-1|NA|TRBJ2-1|NA
CASSLRGSSYNEQFF
TGCGCCAGCAGCCTACGGGGGAGCTCCTACAATGAGCAGTTCTTC
>TRBV5-4|TRBD1|TRBJ2-7|NA
CASSSAGQGFYEQYF
TGTGCCAGCAGCTCAGCGGGACAGGGGTTCTACGAGCAGTACTTC
>TRBV10-2|TRBD2|TRBJ2-7|NA
CASSVTAGGGYEQYF
TGCGCCAGCAGTGTAACAGCGGGGGGCGGGTACGAGCAGTACTTC
>TRBV18|NA|TRBJ1-1|NA
CASSGSNTEAFF
TGTGCCAGTTCGGGAAGCAACACTGAAGCTTTCTTT
>TRBV6-2/TRBV6-3|TRBD2|TRBJ2-7|NA
CASSYDLAGLYEQYF
TGTGCCAGCAGTTACGACCTAGCGGGGTTATACGAGCAGTACTTC
>TRBV5-4|TRBD2|TRBJ2-1|NA
CASSPGQGSGSKGEQFF
TGTGCCAGCAGCCCAGGTCAGGGTAGCGGGAGTAAAGGTGAGCAGTTCTTC
>TRBV7-2|TRBD1|TRBJ2-1|NA
CASSAGTGLYNEQFF
TGTGCCAGCAGCGCCGGGACAGGGCTATACAATGAGCAGTTCTTC
>TRBV3-1/TRBV3-2|TRBD2|TRBJ2-3|NA
CASSHSGNGDTQYF
TGTGCCAGCAGCCACAGCGGGAATGGAGATACGCAGTATTTT
>TRBV27|NA|TRBJ2-7|NA
CASRELTDSWYEQYF
TGTGCCAGCAGAGAGCTGACGGACAGTTGGTACGAGCAGTACTTC